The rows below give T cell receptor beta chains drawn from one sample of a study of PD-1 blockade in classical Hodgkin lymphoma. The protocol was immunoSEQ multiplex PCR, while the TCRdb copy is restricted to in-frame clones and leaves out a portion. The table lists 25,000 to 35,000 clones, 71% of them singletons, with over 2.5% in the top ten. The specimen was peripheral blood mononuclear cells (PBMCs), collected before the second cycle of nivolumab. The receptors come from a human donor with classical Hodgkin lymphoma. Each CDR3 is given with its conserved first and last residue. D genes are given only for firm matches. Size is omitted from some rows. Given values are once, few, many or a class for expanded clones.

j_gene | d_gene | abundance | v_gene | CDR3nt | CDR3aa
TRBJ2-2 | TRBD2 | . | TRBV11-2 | TGTGCCAGCAGCCGCGCCGGGGGGGTAAACACCGGGGAGCTGTTTTTT | CASSRAGGVNTGELFF
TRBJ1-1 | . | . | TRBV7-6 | TGTGCCAGCAGCCCTCTCGGCGGGGGCACTGAAGCTTTCTTT | CASSPLGGGTEAFF
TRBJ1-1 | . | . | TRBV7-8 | TGTGCCAGCAGCTTACTAGTTATGGGTGCCACTGAAGCTTTCTTT | CASSLLVMGATEAFF
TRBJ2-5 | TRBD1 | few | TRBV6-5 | TGTGCCAGCAGAAAAGGGGACAGTCCACAAGAGACCCAGTACTTC | CASRKGDSPQETQYF
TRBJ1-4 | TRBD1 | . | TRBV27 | TGTGCCAGCAGTCAGGGACAGGGGGGCGGGAATGAAAAACTGTTTTTT | CASSQGQGGGNEKLFF
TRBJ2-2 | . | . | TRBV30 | TGTGCCTGGACCCAGCTGAACACCGGGGAGCTGTTTTTT | CAWTQLNTGELFF
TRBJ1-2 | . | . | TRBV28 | TGTGCCAGCAGCCAGGGCTATGGCTACACCTTC | CASSQGYGYTF
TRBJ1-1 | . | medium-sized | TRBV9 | TGTGCCAGCAGTTTGGGGGGAGCCACTGAAGCTTTCTTT | CASSLGGATEAFF
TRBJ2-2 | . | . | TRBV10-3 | TGTGCCATCAGTGTCGGGGCGAACACCGGGGAGCTGTTTTTT | CAISVGANTGELFF
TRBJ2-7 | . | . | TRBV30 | TGTGCCTGGATCCTCGCCCACGAGCAGTACTTC | CAWILAHEQYF
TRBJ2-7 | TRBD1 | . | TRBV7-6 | TGTGCCAGCAGCTTAGCCCTAGCCGGGACAGGATCTAGCTACGAGCAGTACTTC | CASSLALAGTGSSYEQYF
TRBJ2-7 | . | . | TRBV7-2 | TGTGCCAGCAGCTTAGCCTCTTCCCTAACAGGGCGCCCCTACGAGCAGTACTTC | CASSLASSLTGRPYEQYF
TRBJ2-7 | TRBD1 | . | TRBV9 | TGTGCCAGCAGCGTAGGGGGACAGGGGGCAGAAGAGCAGTACTTC | CASSVGGQGAEEQYF
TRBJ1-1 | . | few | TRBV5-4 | TGTGCCAGCAGCTTGGCCTCCGGGACGAACACTGAAGCTTTCTTT | CASSLASGTNTEAFF
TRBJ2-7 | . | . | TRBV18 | TGTGCCAGCCACAGGGAGGCCCACGAGCAGTACTTC | CASHREAHEQYF
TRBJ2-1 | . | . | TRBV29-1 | TGCAGCGTTGAAGATCTGGGGGGGGCCCTCCCCGAGCAGTTCTTC | CSVEDLGGALPEQFF
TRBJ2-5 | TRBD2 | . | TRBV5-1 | TGCGCCAGCAGTCTAGCGGGGGGTGCAGCAGAGACCCAGTACTTC | CASSLAGGAAETQYF
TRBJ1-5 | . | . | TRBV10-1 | TGCGCCAGCAGAGACCGGGGTCAGCCCCAGCATTTT | CASRDRGQPQHF
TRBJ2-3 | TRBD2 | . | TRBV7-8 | TGTGCCAGCAGCCGCGCCGGGGGGGCTACAGATACGCAGTATTTT | CASSRAGGATDTQYF
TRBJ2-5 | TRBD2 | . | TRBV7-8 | TGTGCCAGCAGCTTACAAGCGGGGATTCAAGAGACCCAGTACTTC | CASSLQAGIQETQYF
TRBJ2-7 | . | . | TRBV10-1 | TGCGCCAGCAGTGAGTGGAGGGACAGCCCCTACGAGCAGTACTTC | CASSEWRDSPYEQYF
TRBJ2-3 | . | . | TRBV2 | TGTGCCAGCAGTGATCCGATAGCGACCTACACAGATACGCAGTATTTT | CASSDPIATYTDTQYF
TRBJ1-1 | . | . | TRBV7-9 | TGTGCCGCGAGTTCGGCCGAACCCACTGAAGCTTTCTTT | CAASSAEPTEAFF
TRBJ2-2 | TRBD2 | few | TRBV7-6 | TGTGCCAGCAGCCAAATAGCGGGGACAAACGGGGAGCTGTTTTTT | CASSQIAGTNGELFF
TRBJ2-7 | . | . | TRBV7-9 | TGTGCCAGCAGCCGATATGGACTTTACGAGCAGTACTTC | CASSRYGLYEQYF
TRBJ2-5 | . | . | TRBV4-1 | TGCGCCAGCAGCCAAATTAACATGGGACTGCCGGAGACCCAGTACTTC | CASSQINMGLPETQYF
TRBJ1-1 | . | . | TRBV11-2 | TGTGCCAGCAGCTTGGAAGACAGTACCCAAGCTTTCTTT | CASSLEDSTQAFF
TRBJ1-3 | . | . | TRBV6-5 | TGTGCCAGCTCGGTCACCACTGGAAACACCATATATTTT | CASSVTTGNTIYF
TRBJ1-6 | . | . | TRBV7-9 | TGTGCCAGCAGCTGGGAGGTGGGCTCACCCCTCCACTTT | CASSWEVGSPLHF
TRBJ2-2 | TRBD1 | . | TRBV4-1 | TGCGCCAGCAGCCAAACACAGGGGGCGAGAGGGGACACCGGGGAGCTGTTTTTT | CASSQTQGARGDTGELFF
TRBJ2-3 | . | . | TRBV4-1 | TGCGCCAGCAGCCCCTATAGGGGCGTCACAGATACGCAGTATTTT | CASSPYRGVTDTQYF
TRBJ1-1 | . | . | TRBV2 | TGTGCCAGCAGTGAAATAGACACCAACACTGAAGCTTTCTTT | CASSEIDTNTEAFF
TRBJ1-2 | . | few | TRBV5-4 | TGTGCCAGCAGCTTGGAACCCGGGGACATCTATGGCTACACCTTC | CASSLEPGDIYGYTF
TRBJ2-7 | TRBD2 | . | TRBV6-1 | TGTGCCAGCTTCGGACTAGCGGGGGACTACGAGCAGTACTTC | CASFGLAGDYEQYF
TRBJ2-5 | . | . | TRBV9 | TGTGCCAGCAGCCGTGAAGAGACCCAGTACTTC | CASSREETQYF
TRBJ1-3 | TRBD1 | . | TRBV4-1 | TGCGCCAGCAGCCCCCGACAGGGTGGAAACACCATATATTTT | CASSPRQGGNTIYF
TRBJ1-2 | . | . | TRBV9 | TGTGCCAGCAGCCCATTAAGCGGGAGGTTTAGCTATGGCTACACCTTC | CASSPLSGRFSYGYTF
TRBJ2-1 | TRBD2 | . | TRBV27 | TGTGCCAGCAGTTCCAGGACTAGACGGAATGAGCAGTTCTTC | CASSSRTRRNEQFF
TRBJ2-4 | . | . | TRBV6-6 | TGTGCCAGCAGCACAGGACTATCGAACATTCAGTACTTC | CASSTGLSNIQYF
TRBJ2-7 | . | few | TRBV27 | TGTGCCAGCAGTTTATGGGGCGGGGGCGGCTACGAGCAGTACTTC | CASSLWGGGGYEQYF
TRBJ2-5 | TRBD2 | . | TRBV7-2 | TGTGCCAGCAGCTTAGGGGGGCCGACTAGCGGGGAAGAGACCCAGTACTTC | CASSLGGPTSGEETQYF
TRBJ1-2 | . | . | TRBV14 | TGTGCCAGCAGCCAAGTAACGGATCGCCGCTACACCTTC | CASSQVTDRRYTF
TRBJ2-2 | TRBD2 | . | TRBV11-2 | TGTGCCAGCAGCTTATCCGCACTAGCGGGGGCAAACACCGGGGAGCTGTTTTTT | CASSLSALAGANTGELFF
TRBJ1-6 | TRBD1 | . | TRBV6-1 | TGTGCCAGCACCCTGGGACAGACTAATTCACCCCTCCACTTT | CASTLGQTNSPLHF
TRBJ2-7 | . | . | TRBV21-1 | TGTGCCAGCAGCAACCGGGACGGGTCCTACGAGCAGTACTTC | CASSNRDGSYEQYF
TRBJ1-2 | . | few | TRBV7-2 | TGTGCCAGCAGCTCGGACGGGCGCTATGGCTACACCTTC | CASSSDGRYGYTF
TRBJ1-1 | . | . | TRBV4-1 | TGCGCCAGCAGAATTACCTGGGTGGTAGATGCTGAAGCTTTCTTT | CASRITWVVDAEAFF
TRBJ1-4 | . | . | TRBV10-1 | TGCGCCAGCAGTGAGGGACAAAGACCGGAAAAACTGTTTTTT | CASSEGQRPEKLFF
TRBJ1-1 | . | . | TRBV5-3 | TGTGCCAGAAGCTTTAGGCGGAACACTGAAGCTTTCTTT | CARSFRRNTEAFF